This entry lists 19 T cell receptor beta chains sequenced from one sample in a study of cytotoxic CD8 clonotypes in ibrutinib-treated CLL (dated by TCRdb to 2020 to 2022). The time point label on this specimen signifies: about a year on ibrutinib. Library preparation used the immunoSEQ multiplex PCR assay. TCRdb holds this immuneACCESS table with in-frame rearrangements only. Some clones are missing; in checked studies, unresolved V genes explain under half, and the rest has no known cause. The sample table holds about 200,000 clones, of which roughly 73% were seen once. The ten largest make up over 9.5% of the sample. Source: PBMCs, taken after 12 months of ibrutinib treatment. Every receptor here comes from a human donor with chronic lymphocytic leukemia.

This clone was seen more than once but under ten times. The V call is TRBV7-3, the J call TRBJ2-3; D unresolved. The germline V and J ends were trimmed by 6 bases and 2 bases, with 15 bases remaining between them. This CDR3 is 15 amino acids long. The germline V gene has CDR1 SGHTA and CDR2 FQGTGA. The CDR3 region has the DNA TGTGCCAGCAGTCGAGGCATTCTACACACAGATACGCAGTATTTT. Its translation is CASSRGILHTDTQYF.

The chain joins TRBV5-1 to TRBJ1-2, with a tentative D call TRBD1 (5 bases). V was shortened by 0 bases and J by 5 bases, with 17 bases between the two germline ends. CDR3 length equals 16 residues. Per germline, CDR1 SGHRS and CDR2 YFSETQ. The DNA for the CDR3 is TGCGCCAGCAGCTTGGGGCCCGGGACTCCCACTTATGGCTACACCTTC. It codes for CASSLGPGTPTYGYTF.

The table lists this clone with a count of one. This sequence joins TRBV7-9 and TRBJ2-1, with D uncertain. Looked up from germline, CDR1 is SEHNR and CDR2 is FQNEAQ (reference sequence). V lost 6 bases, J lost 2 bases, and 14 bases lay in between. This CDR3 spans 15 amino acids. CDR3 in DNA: TGTGCCAGCAGGGATACAGCCGTAGCCTACAATGAGCAGTTCTTC. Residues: CASRDTAVAYNEQFF.

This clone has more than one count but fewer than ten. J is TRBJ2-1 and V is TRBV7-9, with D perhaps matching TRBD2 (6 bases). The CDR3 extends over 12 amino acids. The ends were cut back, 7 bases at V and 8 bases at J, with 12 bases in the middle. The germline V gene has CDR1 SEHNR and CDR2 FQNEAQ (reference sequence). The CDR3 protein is CASTQTGDEQFF. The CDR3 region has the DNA TGTGCCAGCACCCAGACGGGGGATGAGCAGTTCTTC.

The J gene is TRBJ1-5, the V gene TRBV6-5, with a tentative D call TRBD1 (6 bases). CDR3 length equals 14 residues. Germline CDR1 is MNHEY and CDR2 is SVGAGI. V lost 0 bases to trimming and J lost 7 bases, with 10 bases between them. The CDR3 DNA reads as TGTGCCAGCAGTTACTCACAGGGCTCCCAGCCCCAGCATTTT. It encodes CASSYSQGSQPQHF.

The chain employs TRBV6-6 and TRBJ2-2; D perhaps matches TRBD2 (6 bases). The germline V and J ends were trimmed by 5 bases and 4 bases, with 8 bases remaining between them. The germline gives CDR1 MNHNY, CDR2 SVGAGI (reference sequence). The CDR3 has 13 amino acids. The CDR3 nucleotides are TGTGCCAGCAGTATCGGGGGCACCGGGGAGCTGTTTTTT. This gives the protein CASSIGGTGELFF.

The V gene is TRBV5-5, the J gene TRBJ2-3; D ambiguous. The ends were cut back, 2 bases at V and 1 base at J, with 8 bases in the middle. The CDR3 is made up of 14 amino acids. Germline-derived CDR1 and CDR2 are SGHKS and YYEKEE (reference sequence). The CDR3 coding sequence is TGTGCCAGCAGCTTAGGCCAACGCACAGATACGCAGTATTTT. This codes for CASSLGQRTDTQYF.

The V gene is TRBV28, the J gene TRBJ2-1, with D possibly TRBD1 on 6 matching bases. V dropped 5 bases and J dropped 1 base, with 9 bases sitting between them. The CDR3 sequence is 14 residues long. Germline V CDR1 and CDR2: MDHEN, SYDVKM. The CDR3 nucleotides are TGTGCCAGCAGTCCTGGGACATCCTACAATGAGCAGTTCTTC. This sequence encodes CASSPGTSYNEQFF.

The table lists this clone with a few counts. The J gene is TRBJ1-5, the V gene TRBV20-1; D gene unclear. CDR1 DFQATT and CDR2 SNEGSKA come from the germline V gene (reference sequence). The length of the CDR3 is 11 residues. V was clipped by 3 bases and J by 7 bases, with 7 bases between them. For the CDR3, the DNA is TGCAGTGCTAGTGGAGGCCAGCCCCAGCATTTT. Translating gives CSASGGQPQHF.

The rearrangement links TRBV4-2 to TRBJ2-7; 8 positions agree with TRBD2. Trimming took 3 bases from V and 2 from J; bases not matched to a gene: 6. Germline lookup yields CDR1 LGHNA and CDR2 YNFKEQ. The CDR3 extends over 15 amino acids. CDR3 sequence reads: CASSQSGRDPYEQYF. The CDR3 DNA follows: TGTGCCAGCAGCCAGTCCGGGAGGGACCCCTACGAGCAGTACTTC.

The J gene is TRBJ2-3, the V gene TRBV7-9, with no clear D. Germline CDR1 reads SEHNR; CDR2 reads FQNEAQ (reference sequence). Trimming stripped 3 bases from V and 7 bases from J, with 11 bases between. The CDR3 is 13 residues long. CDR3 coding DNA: TGTGCCAGCAGCTTTAACTCAGAGCATACGCAGTATTTT. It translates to CASSFNSEHTQYF.

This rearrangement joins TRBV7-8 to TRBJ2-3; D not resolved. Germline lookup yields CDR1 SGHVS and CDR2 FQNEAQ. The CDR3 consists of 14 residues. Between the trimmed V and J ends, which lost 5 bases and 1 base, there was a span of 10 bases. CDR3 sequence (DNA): TGTGCCAGCAGCCGCAACCGGGGCACAGATACGCAGTATTTT. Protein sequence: CASSRNRGTDTQYF.

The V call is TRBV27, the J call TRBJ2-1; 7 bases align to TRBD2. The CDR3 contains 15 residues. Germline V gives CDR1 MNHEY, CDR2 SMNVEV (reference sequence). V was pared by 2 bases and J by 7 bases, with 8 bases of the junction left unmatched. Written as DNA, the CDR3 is TGTGCCAGCAGTTTAGCAGCGGGACCCGGGAATGAGCAGTTCTTC. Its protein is CASSLAAGPGNEQFF.

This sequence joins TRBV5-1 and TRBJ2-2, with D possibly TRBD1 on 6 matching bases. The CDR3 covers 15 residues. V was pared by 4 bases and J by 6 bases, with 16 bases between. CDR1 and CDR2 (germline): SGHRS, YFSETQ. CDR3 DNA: TGCGCCAGCAGCGTACAGGGAAGCCCCCCCGGGGAGCTGTTTTTT. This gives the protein CASSVQGSPPGELFF.

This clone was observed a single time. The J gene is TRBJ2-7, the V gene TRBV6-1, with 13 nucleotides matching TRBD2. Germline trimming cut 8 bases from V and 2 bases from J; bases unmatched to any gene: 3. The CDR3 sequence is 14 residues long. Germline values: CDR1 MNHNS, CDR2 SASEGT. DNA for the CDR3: TGTGCCAGCGCCGGGACTAGCGGGGCCTACGAGCAGTACTTC. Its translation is CASAGTSGAYEQYF.

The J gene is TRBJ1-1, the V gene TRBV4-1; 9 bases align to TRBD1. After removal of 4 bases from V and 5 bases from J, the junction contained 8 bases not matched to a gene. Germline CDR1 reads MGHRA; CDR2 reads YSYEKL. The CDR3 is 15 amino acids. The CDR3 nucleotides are TGCGCCAGCAGCCTCAGGACAGGGGAGATTACTGAAGCTTTCTTT. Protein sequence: CASSLRTGEITEAFF.

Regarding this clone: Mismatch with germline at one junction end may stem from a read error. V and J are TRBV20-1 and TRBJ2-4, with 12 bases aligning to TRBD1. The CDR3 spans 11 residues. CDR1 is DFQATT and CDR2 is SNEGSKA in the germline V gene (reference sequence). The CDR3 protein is CSAKGQGASVF. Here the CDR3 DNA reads TGCAGTGCTAAGGGACAGGGGGCAAGTGTCTTC.

CDR3 sequence (DNA): TGTGCCAGCAGCTTGGGGGGGAGCAGGAGAGGCACTGAAGCTTTCTTT. It translates to CASSLGGSRRGTEAFF. The rearrangement uses TRBV5-6 and TRBJ1-1; weak D call: TRBD1 (5 bases). The germline CDR1 and CDR2 sequences are SGHDT and YYEEEE. V lost 0 bases, J lost 4 bases, and 16 bases lay in between. This CDR3 is built from 16 residues.

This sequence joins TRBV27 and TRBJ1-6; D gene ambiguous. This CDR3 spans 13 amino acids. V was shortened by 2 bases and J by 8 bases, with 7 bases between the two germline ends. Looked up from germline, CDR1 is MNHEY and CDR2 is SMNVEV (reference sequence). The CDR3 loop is CASSLGPYSPLHF. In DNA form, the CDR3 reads TGTGCCAGCAGTTTAGGGCCCTATTCACCCCTCCACTTT.